Below are 15 T cell receptor beta chains sequenced from a single sample in a study of shared clonotypes between healthy human individuals. TCRdb's table, derived via immunoSEQ multiplex PCR, lists solely in-frame clones and lacks some. The sample gives some 800,000 clones, over 90% of which show up once; 24% is in the top ten. Naive CD8 cells were CD45RO-negative, positively selected for CCR7, excluding terminally differentiated effector memory CD45RA+ cells. The sample consisted of naive CD8+ T cells sorted from blood. The source is a man younger than 45 in good health.

The CDR3 coding sequence is TGTGCCAGCAGTGAATACTCTACGGCACAATATAGCAATCAGCCCCAGCATTTT. Translated, it gives CASSEYSTAQYSNQPQHF. V usage is TRBV6-1 and J usage is TRBJ1-5, with unresolved D. Trimming removed 2 bases at V and 0 bases at J, with 17 bases between. CDR3 length equals 18 residues. Germline V gene sequence: CDR1 MNHNS, CDR2 SASEGT.

V and J are TRBV12-5 and TRBJ2-1, with D possibly being TRBD2 (6 bases). The CDR3 has 16 residues. Germline-derived CDR1 and CDR2 are LGHNT and FRNRAP. V was clipped by 7 bases and J by 8 bases, with 24 bases between them. The chain's CDR3 is CASASPTWSREDEQFF. The CDR3 DNA sequence: TGTGCTAGTGCCTCCCCAACGTGGAGCAGGGAGGATGAGCAGTTCTTC.

The V and J genes are TRBV5-1 and TRBJ2-7; no firm D call. Germline V lookup: CDR1 SGHRS, CDR2 YFSETQ. This CDR3 has 13 amino acids. V was trimmed by 2 bases and J by 1 base, leaving 7 bases between them. The CDR3 here is CASSLEASYEQYF. The DNA for the CDR3 is TGCGCCAGCAGCTTAGAAGCTTCCTACGAGCAGTACTTC. The whole variable domain, filled in from reference TRBV5-1 and TRBJ2-7, reads KAGVTQTPRYLIKTRGQQVTLSCSPISGHRSVSWYQQTPGQGLQFLFEYFSETQRNKGNFPGRFSGRQFSNSRSEMNVSTLELGDSALYLCASSLEASYEQYFGPGTRLTVT.

This clone appeared a single time. V gene TRBV27 combines with J gene TRBJ2-7; 11 positions match TRBD2. The CDR3 spans 17 residues. Germline V gives CDR1 MNHEY, CDR2 SMNVEV (reference sequence). V shed 8 bases and J 3 bases; nucleotides not matched to a gene: 15. CDR3 region: CASCPGLADLGHYEQYF. For the CDR3, the DNA is TGTGCCAGCTGCCCGGGACTAGCGGATCTGGGCCACTACGAGCAGTACTTC.

The V and J genes are TRBV5-4 and TRBJ2-5; perhaps D is TRBD1 or TRBD2 (6 bases each). V lost 3 bases, J lost 5 bases, and 14 bases lay in between. The germline V gene has CDR1 SGHNT and CDR2 YYREEE (reference sequence). The CDR3 spans 14 residues. The CDR3 region has the DNA TGTGCCAGCAGCTGGGGGACAAGCGGGGAGACCCAGTACTTC. This translates into CASSWGTSGETQYF.

This chain joins TRBV7-9 and TRBJ2-7; no reliable D call. Trimming cost V 5 bases and J 4 bases, with 9 bases left between them. CDR3 length equals 12 residues. Germline values: CDR1 SEHNR, CDR2 FQNEAQ (reference sequence). DNA of the CDR3: TGTGCCAGCAGCGCGAGATGGTACGAGCAGTACTTC. It specifies CASSARWYEQYF.

V usage is TRBV12-5 and J usage is TRBJ2-3; 7 nucleotides agree with TRBD2. The CDR3 runs 14 residues. Losses at the gene ends were 6 bases for V and 6 bases for J; bases not matched to a gene: 9. CDR1 is LGHNT, CDR2 FRNRAP, per germline. CDR3 protein: CASGPTMTSDTQYF. In DNA, the CDR3 is TGTGCTAGTGGCCCAACCATGACTAGCGATACGCAGTATTTT.

The chain has TRBV29-1 and TRBJ1-1; TRBD1 is a possible D gene (5 bases). V dropped 3 bases and J dropped 4 bases, with 12 bases sitting between them. Per the germline V gene, CDR1 is SQVTM and CDR2 is ANQGSEA. This CDR3 spans 13 amino acids. The DNA of the CDR3 is TGCAGCGTTGACGGGGCCGTTGGCACTGAAGCTTTCTTT. Encoded protein: CSVDGAVGTEAFF.

The chain recombines TRBV7-2 with TRBJ2-3; TRBD2 might be the D (8 bases). This CDR3 is built from 19 residues. V was pared by 4 bases and J by 0 bases, with 23 bases between. Germline assignment: CDR1 SGHTA and CDR2 FQGNSA. CDR3 amino acids: CASSWDSAGGGSSTDTQYF. As DNA, the CDR3 is TGTGCCAGCAGCTGGGACAGTGCGGGGGGAGGCAGTAGCACAGATACGCAGTATTTT.

The gene calls are TRBV7-8 and TRBJ2-2, with D perhaps matching TRBD2 (6 bases). Germline V lookup: CDR1 SGHVS, CDR2 FQNEAQ. The CDR3 extends over 15 amino acids. Trimming removed 5 bases from V and 7 bases from J, with 17 bases in between. CDR3 amino acids: CASSPRRERGGELFF. The CDR3 nucleotides read TGTGCCAGCAGCCCTAGGAGGGAGCGAGGCGGGGAGCTGTTTTTT.

The V call is TRBV27, the J call TRBJ1-2, with D maybe TRBD1 (5 bases). Trimming shortened V by 2 bases and J by 5 bases, and 12 bases separated the two germline ends. The CDR3 contains 14 residues. The germline V gene encodes CDR1 MNHEY and CDR2 SMNVEV (reference sequence). The CDR3 loop is CASSLVGGGYGYTF. CDR3 coding DNA: TGTGCCAGCAGTTTAGTGGGGGGTGGATATGGCTACACCTTC.

This clone has a single count. The rearrangement links TRBV28 to TRBJ2-1, with 7 bases matching TRBD1. V shed 6 bases and J 0 bases; nucleotides not matched to a gene: 5. This CDR3 is built from 15 residues. The V gene's germline CDR1 is MDHEN and CDR2 SYDVKM. CDR3 loop: CASRPGQSSYNEQFF. DNA of the CDR3: TGTGCCAGCAGGCCGGGACAGAGCTCCTACAATGAGCAGTTCTTC.

The V call is TRBV30, the J call TRBJ1-3; 8 nucleotides agree with TRBD1. The germline gives CDR1 GTSNPN, CDR2 SVGIG (reference sequence). V gave up 5 bases and J gave up 3 bases; unmatched junction bases: 6. The length of the CDR3 is 14 residues. For the CDR3, the DNA is TGTGCCTGGGGGCCTGGACAGGGTGGAAACACCATATATTTT. Translating it yields CAWGPGQGGNTIYF.

The V and J genes are TRBV7-9 and TRBJ2-5; 9 bases match TRBD2. This CDR3 is 17 amino acids long. Germline CDR1 reads SEHNR; CDR2 reads FQNEAQ (reference sequence). J was trimmed by 2 bases and V by 2 bases; bases with no gene match: 9. The CDR3 DNA reads as TGTGCCAGCAGCTTATCCCTAGCGGGAACGGGACAAGAGACCCAGTACTTC. It encodes CASSLSLAGTGQETQYF.

The chain recombines TRBV7-9 with TRBJ1-1, with unresolved D. Germline V gene lookup returns CDR1 SEHNR and CDR2 FQNEAQ (reference sequence). CDR3 size: 13 residues. Trimming removed 3 bases from V and 1 base from J, with 6 bases in between. In DNA form, the CDR3 reads TGTGCCAGCAGCTTTGGAGGGAACACTGAAGCTTTCTTT. This translates into CASSFGGNTEAFF.